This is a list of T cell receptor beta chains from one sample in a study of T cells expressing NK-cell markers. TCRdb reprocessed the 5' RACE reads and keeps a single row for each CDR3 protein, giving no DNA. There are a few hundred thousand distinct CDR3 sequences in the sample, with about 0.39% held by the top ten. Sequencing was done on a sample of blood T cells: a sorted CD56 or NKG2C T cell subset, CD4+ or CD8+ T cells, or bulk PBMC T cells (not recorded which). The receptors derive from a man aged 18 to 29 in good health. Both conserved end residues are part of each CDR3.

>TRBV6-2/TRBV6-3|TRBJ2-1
CASTSGWREQFF
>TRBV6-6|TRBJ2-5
CASRGGLQETQYF
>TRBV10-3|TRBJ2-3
CAISQTSGIRSDTQYF
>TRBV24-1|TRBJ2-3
CATSELMTDTQYF
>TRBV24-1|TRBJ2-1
CATRARFAGGPGDNEQFF
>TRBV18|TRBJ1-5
CASSPTTGSNQPQHF
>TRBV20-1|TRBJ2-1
CSASPSGWNNEQFF
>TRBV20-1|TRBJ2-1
CSARGLAGARDEQFF
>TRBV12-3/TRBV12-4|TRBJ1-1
CASSPGTGSLDTEAFF
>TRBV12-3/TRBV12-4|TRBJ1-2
CASSLKSDYGYTF
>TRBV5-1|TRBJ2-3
CASSFTGATDTQYF
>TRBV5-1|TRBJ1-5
CASSSTTGSNQPQHF
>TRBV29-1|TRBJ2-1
CSVPGQGVLSSYNEQFF
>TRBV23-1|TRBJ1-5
CASGLIGLNSNQPQHF
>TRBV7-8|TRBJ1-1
CASSVMTPSTYMNTEAFF